The 17 T cell receptor beta chains presented below share a single source sample, sequenced in a study of OX40 agonist ivuxolimab in advanced cancers. Assay used: immunoSEQ multiplex PCR; TCRdb lists only in-frame clones, some missing. The data hold about 62,000 clones, with nearly 90% observed a single time. The starting material was CD4+ or CD8+ T cells sorted from blood, obtained in a trial of the OX40 agonist ivuxolimab. The receptor source for this set is an adult with an advanced solid tumor such as melanoma, head and neck, liver or kidney cancer.

This chain connects TRBV6-1 to TRBJ2-7; 7 positions agree with TRBD1. Germline lookup yields CDR1 MNHNS and CDR2 SASEGT. The CDR3 sequence is 15 residues long. V lost 8 bases to trimming and J lost 0 bases; unmatched junction nucleotides: 10. This CDR3 is CASLTRQGVSYEQYF. The CDR3 region has the DNA TGTGCCAGCCTGACCCGACAGGGCGTCTCCTACGAGCAGTACTTC.

Concerning this clone itself: This CDR3 is also generated by other DNA sequences in the sample. This rearrangement joins TRBV18 to TRBJ1-2; D may be TRBD1 (5 bases). This CDR3 comprises 13 residues. CDR1 and CDR2 from the germline V gene are KGHSH and LQKENI. The V and J ends lost 3 bases and 1 base respectively, with 6 bases between them. CDR3 loop: CASSPTDNYGYTF. The CDR3 region has the DNA TGTGCCAGCTCACCGACAGATAACTATGGCTACACCTTC.

The chain employs TRBV10-3 and TRBJ1-4; D is undetermined. V lost 3 bases and J lost 5, with 7 bases in between. The germline V gene encodes CDR1 ENHRY and CDR2 SYGVKD. The CDR3 length is 13 residues. The CDR3 DNA follows: TGTGCCATCAGTGATTCAGAAAATGAAAAACTGTTTTTT. Translating it yields CAISDSENEKLFF.

This sequence joins TRBV18 and TRBJ1-5; D gene uncertain. This CDR3 spans 14 amino acids. Germline CDR1 KGHSH, CDR2 LQKENI. V lost 3 bases and J 2 bases, leaving 8 bases between the germline ends. Here the CDR3 reads CASSPLNGNQPQHF. The DNA for the CDR3 is TGTGCCAGCTCACCGCTCAACGGCAATCAGCCCCAGCATTTT.

The chain uses TRBV2 and TRBJ2-7; D uncertain. Looked up from germline, CDR1 is SNHLY and CDR2 is FYNNEI. The V gene lost 8 bases and the J gene lost 0 bases, with 14 bases spanning the gap. CDR3 size: 14 residues. The DNA for the CDR3 is TGTGCCAGCCAGAGCGAGGCCACCTCCTACGAGCAGTACTTC. Amino acid sequence: CASQSEATSYEQYF.

This clone was found once. This chain links TRBV25-1 with TRBJ2-1; D is possibly TRBD1 (5 bases). The CDR3 has 11 amino acids. The V end lost 5 bases, the J end lost 10 bases, and 9 bases lay between the germline ends. Germline V gene data show CDR1 as MGHDK and CDR2 as SYGVNS. In nucleotides, the CDR3 is TGTGCCAGCAGTCAGGGCTGGGAGCAGTTCTTC. Encoded protein: CASSQGWEQFF.

The CDR3 loop is CASSLGYNEKLFF. In nucleotides, the CDR3 is TGTGCCAGCAGCTTAGGTTATAATGAAAAACTGTTTTTT. The rearrangement links TRBV7-9 to TRBJ1-4; D unclear. The CDR3 loop spans 13 amino acids. The V gene's germline CDR1 is SEHNR and CDR2 FQNEAQ (reference sequence). Trimming pared 1 base from V and 4 bases from J, leaving 4 bases between.

This sequence joins TRBV6-1 and TRBJ1-2; D is uncertain. CDR3 length: 14 residues. CDR1 and CDR2 (germline): MNHNS, SASEGT. V was pared by 2 bases and J by 7 bases, with 14 bases between. CDR3 protein: CASSENVIGGGYTF. The CDR3 DNA is TGTGCCAGCAGTGAAAATGTGATAGGAGGTGGCTACACCTTC.

The rearrangement links TRBV4-1 to TRBJ1-1; 9 positions match TRBD1. Germline V lookup: CDR1 MGHRA, CDR2 YSYEKL. The junction had 2 bases not matched to a gene; V was cut back by 2 bases and J by 4 bases. The CDR3 is 14 amino acids. The CDR3 bases are TGCGCCAGCAGCCAAATGGACAGGGGCACTGAAGCTTTCTTT. It specifies CASSQMDRGTEAFF.

The chain uses TRBV11-2 and TRBJ2-5, with D maybe TRBD1 (5 bases). V dropped 1 base and J dropped 1 base, with 7 bases sitting between them. Germline V gene lookup returns CDR1 SGHAT and CDR2 FQNNGV. The CDR3 runs 14 residues. The CDR3 region has the DNA TGTGCCAGCAGCTTAGTCCAGGGCCAAGAGACCCAGTACTTC. This encodes CASSLVQGQETQYF.

CDR3 coding DNA: TGCAGCGTTGACCCCTCTAGCACAGATACGCAGTATTTT. It translates to CSVDPSSTDTQYF. This chain connects TRBV29-1 to TRBJ2-3; D gene unclear. Germline loops: CDR1 SQVTM, CDR2 ANQGSEA. The CDR3 length is 13 residues. The V end was cut by 3 bases, the J end by 0 bases, with 7 bases between.

The rearrangement uses TRBV2 and TRBJ1-2; D ambiguous. The CDR3 totals 15 residues. Trimming removed 1 base from V and 8 bases from J, with 17 bases in between. From germline, CDR1 is SNHLY and CDR2 FYNNEI. CDR3 in amino acids: CASSEGLRILEGYTF. CDR3 nucleotides: TGTGCCAGCAGTGAAGGACTGCGCATACTGGAGGGCTACACCTTC. The full variable domain, its missing parts supplied by reference TRBV2 and TRBJ1-2, is EPEVTQTPSHQVTQMGQEVILRCVPISNHLYFYWYRQILGQKVEFLVSFYNNEISEKSEIFDDQFSVERPDGSNFTLKIRSTKLEDSAMYFCASSEGLRILEGYTFGSGTRLTVV.

The chain combines TRBV6-5 with TRBJ1-1, with D possibly being TRBD1 (5 bases). Germline V gene lookup returns CDR1 MNHEY and CDR2 SVGAGI. CDR3 length equals 15 residues. Trimming stripped 6 bases from V and 7 bases from J, with 21 bases between. The CDR3 loop is CASRINRDEGCEAFF. The CDR3 nucleotides read TGTGCCAGCAGAATAAACCGGGACGAAGGTTGTGAAGCTTTCTTT.

The chain recombines TRBV11-2 with TRBJ2-7; 7 nucleotides match TRBD1. CDR1 is SGHAT, CDR2 FQNNGV, per germline. The CDR3 covers 13 residues. With 5 bases clipped from V and 2 bases from J, the junction kept 3 bases outside the gene matches. The CDR3 loop reads CASSRDSTYEQYF. CDR3 DNA sequence: TGTGCCAGCAGCAGGGACAGTACCTACGAGCAGTACTTC.

J is TRBJ1-2 and V is TRBV7-2; TRBD1 might be the D (6 bases). CDR1 is SGHTA and CDR2 is FQGNSA in the germline V gene. The CDR3 extends over 12 amino acids. Trimming took 1 base from V and 8 from J, leaving 8 bases between them. CDR3 sequence reads: CASSLEQGGYTF. CDR3 sequence (DNA): TGTGCCAGCAGCTTAGAGCAGGGGGGCTACACCTTC.

This clone was recorded once. The rearrangement uses TRBV5-1 and TRBJ1-3, with D unresolved. Germline CDR1 reads SGHRS; CDR2 reads YFSETQ. Trimming cost V 0 bases and J 0 bases, with 13 bases left between them. The CDR3 length is 17 residues. The CDR3 coding sequence is TGCGCCAGCAGCTTGGCCGCTTCGGTGAGCTCTGGAAACACCATATATTTT. Protein product: CASSLAASVSSGNTIYF.

The rearrangement links TRBV11-2 to TRBJ1-4; D uncertain. V lost 5 bases and J lost 14, with 15 bases in between. The CDR3 covers 12 residues. In germline, CDR1 is SGHAT, CDR2 FQNNGV. CDR3 sequence reads: CASSQRTGALFF. CDR3 DNA: TGTGCCAGCAGCCAAAGAACGGGAGCCCTGTTTTTT. The full variable domain, rest sourced from reference TRBV11-2 and TRBJ1-4, is EAGVAQSPRYKIIEKRQSVAFWCNPISGHATLYWYQQILGQGPKLLIQFQNNGVVDDSQLPKDRFSAERLKGVDSTLKIQPAKLEDSAVYLCASSQRTGALFFGSGTQLSVL.